The rows below give T cell receptor beta chains drawn from one sample of a study of blood T cell repertoires in COVID-19. The table came from immunoSEQ multiplex PCR; TCRdb's copy has only in-frame clones and leaves some out. The table lists about 280,000 clones, approximately 85% of them singletons, with approximately 11% in the top ten. Sequences were obtained from peripheral blood. These TCRs come from a woman in her 70s with acute or convalescent COVID-19. Each CDR3 is given with its conserved first and last residue. A D gene is named only where the DNA matches it firmly. Only some rows state a clone size, as once, few, many or a class for expanded clones.

clone_size,j_call,v_call,cdr3_length,d_call,cdr3_nt,cdr3_aa
-,TRBJ1-2,TRBV11-2,14,-,TGTGCCAGCAGCCCCCTTGGGGGGAACTATGGCTACACCTTC,CASSPLGGNYGYTF
-,TRBJ2-1,TRBV5-1,15,-,TGCGCCAGCAGCTTGGGGGGCAGCTCCTACAATGAGCAGTTCTTC,CASSLGGSSYNEQFF
-,TRBJ1-2,TRBV3-1/TRBV3-2,14,-,TGTGCCAGCAGCCAACTCAGCGTTCCTGGAGGCTACACCTTC,CASSQLSVPGGYTF
-,TRBJ1-1,TRBV18,12,-,TGTGCCAGCTCCCGTTCAGACACTGAAGCTTTCTTT,CASSRSDTEAFF
-,TRBJ1-5,TRBV18,13,-,TGTGCCAGCTCACCGGGGGCCGATGAGCCCCAGCATTTT,CASSPGADEPQHF
-,TRBJ1-1,TRBV30,13,TRBD1,TGTGCCTGGATCGGGACAGGGACGACTGAAGCTTTCTTT,CAWIGTGTTEAFF
-,TRBJ2-7,TRBV13,13,-,TGTGCCAGCAGCCCCCCAGGGCCCTACGAGCAGTACTTC,CASSPPGPYEQYF
-,TRBJ1-4,TRBV18,13,-,TGTGCCAGCTCACCCCAGGGAAATGAAAAGCTGTTTTTT,CASSPQGNEKLFF
-,TRBJ1-2,TRBV6-5,13,TRBD1,TGTGCCAGCGGGATACAGGGGGCGCGGGGCTACACCTTC,CASGIQGARGYTF
-,TRBJ2-6,TRBV19,19,TRBD1,TGTGCCAGTAGTATCCGGTACGACAGGGGGCCTACTGGGGCCAACGTCCTGACTTTC,CASSIRYDRGPTGANVLTF
once,TRBJ1-2,TRBV12-3/TRBV12-4,12,-,TGTGCCAGCAGTTCGGGTAACTATGGCTACACCTTC,CASSSGNYGYTF
-,TRBJ2-1,TRBV5-8,15,TRBD2,TGTGCCAGCAGCCCTTCGGTCGGGGGGTATGATGAGCAGTTCTTC,CASSPSVGGYDEQFF
-,TRBJ1-2,TRBV5-4,14,TRBD1,TGTGCCAGCAATAGGGACAGAATTAACTATGGCTACACCTTC,CASNRDRINYGYTF
-,TRBJ1-3,TRBV19,15,-,TGTGCCAGTAGTGTGGGACAAGCCGCTGGAAACACCATATATTTT,CASSVGQAAGNTIYF
-,TRBJ2-1,TRBV5-1,14,-,TGCGCCAGCAGCTCCGGGACAACGTACAATGAGCAGTTCTTC,CASSSGTTYNEQFF
-,TRBJ1-2,TRBV14,14,-,TGTGCCAGCAGCCTCTCGCGGGCTAACTATGGCTACACCTTC,CASSLSRANYGYTF
-,TRBJ1-3,TRBV23-1,15,-,TGCGCCAGAAGATTCCCGGGAGACTCTGGAAACACCATATATTTT,CARRFPGDSGNTIYF
-,TRBJ2-3,TRBV19,15,-,TGTGCCAGTAGTATAGGAGGGGGTCTTGCAGATACGCAGTATTTT,CASSIGGGLADTQYF
-,TRBJ1-2,TRBV5-6,15,TRBD1,TGTGCCAGCCGGTGGACAGGTCGAGCTAACTATGGCTACACCTTC,CASRWTGRANYGYTF
-,TRBJ2-7,TRBV19,15,-,TGTGCCAGTTCCCCTGATTCTCCCCCTACCTACGAGCAGTACTTC,CASSPDSPPTYEQYF
-,TRBJ1-2,TRBV30,10,-,TGTGCTTCCTTTAACTATGGCTACACCTTC,CASFNYGYTF
-,TRBJ2-3,TRBV21-1,13,-,TGTGCCAGCCTGGCGGGCCCCACAGATACGCAGTATTTT,CASLAGPTDTQYF
-,TRBJ1-5,TRBV2,13,-,TGTGCCAGCAGGAGGGGGGGGGCTCAGCCCCAGCATTTT,CASRRGGAQPQHF
-,TRBJ2-3,TRBV5-1,18,TRBD2,TGCGCCAGCAGCTTAGGGACTAGCGGGGGGGTCAGCACAGATACGCAGTATTTT,CASSLGTSGGVSTDTQYF
once,TRBJ2-1,TRBV19,16,TRBD2,TGTGCCAGTAGGCCTCGGACTAGCGGGGTCTACAATGAGCAGTTCTTC,CASRPRTSGVYNEQFF
once,TRBJ2-1,TRBV3-1/TRBV3-2,15,-,TGTGCCAGCAGCCCCATCCGAGATACCTACAATGAGCAGTTCTTC,CASSPIRDTYNEQFF
-,TRBJ2-1,TRBV19,12,-,TGTGCCAGTAGCGACTACTACAATGAGCAGTTCTTC,CASSDYYNEQFF
few,TRBJ1-2,TRBV7-9,15,-,TGTGCCAGCAGCTTTGGATTCAATAGCAACTATGGCTACACCTTC,CASSFGFNSNYGYTF
-,TRBJ1-2,TRBV27,15,-,TGTGCCAGCAACGCTGTGGGGGGGGCTAACTATGGCTACACCTTC,CASNAVGGANYGYTF
once,TRBJ1-1,TRBV19,13,-,TGTGCCAGTAGTCCAGGTTTGAACACTGAAGCTTTCTTT,CASSPGLNTEAFF
-,TRBJ1-2,TRBV19,13,-,TGTGCCAGTAGTCTCGACAGGTCATATGGCTACACCTTC,CASSLDRSYGYTF
-,TRBJ1-3,TRBV7-9,13,-,TGTGCCAGCAGGGAGAGCTCTGGAAACACCATATATTTT,CASRESSGNTIYF
once,TRBJ2-2,TRBV9,15,-,TGTGCCAGCAGCGTAGGACAGGTGAACACCGGGGAGCTGTTTTTT,CASSVGQVNTGELFF
-,TRBJ1-5,TRBV19,15,-,TGTGCCAGTACCCCCCGAGACGGGAAAGATCAGCCCCAGCATTTT,CASTPRDGKDQPQHF
-,TRBJ2-5,TRBV2,13,-,TGTGCCAGCAAAGAGGACTGGCAAGAGACCCAGTACTTC,CASKEDWQETQYF
-,TRBJ2-2,TRBV24-1,16,-,TGTGCCACCAGTGATGCCTCACTAGGCCCCACCGGGGAGCTGTTTTTT,CATSDASLGPTGELFF
-,TRBJ2-1,TRBV2,14,TRBD2,TGTGCCAGCAGTGAGGCAAAGCGGGGGAGCGAGCAGTTCTTC,CASSEAKRGSEQFF
-,TRBJ1-2,TRBV7-9,14,-,TGTGCCAGCAGCTTAGCGGGGGCGAACAGGGGCTACACCTTC,CASSLAGANRGYTF
-,TRBJ2-3,TRBV11-2,15,TRBD2,TGTGCCAGCAGCTTAGCGAGCGGGGGGGTTGCTACGCAGTATTTT,CASSLASGGVATQYF
-,TRBJ1-1,TRBV29-1,12,-,TGCAGCGTCGACAGGTCCTCCACTGAAGCTTTCTTT,CSVDRSSTEAFF
-,TRBJ1-4,TRBV10-3,15,TRBD1,TGTGCCATAAAGGGGACGGAGACAGGGGCTGAAAAACTGTTTTTT,CAIKGTETGAEKLFF
few,TRBJ2-1,TRBV18,15,TRBD1,TGTGCCAGCTCACCGGAAACAGGGGCGAACAATGAGCAGTTCTTC,CASSPETGANNEQFF
-,TRBJ1-1,TRBV3-1/TRBV3-2,17,-,TGTGCCAGCAGCCAAGGACAGCGAATCCCTACTATCACTGAAGCTTTCTTT,CASSQGQRIPTITEAFF
once,TRBJ1-1,TRBV19,15,-,TGTGCCAGTAGTATGGTCAAGGGGGGGGTTTATGAAGCTTTCTTT,CASSMVKGGVYEAFF
-,TRBJ1-6,TRBV27,15,-,TGTGCCAGCAGTTTAATAGGGGCAGGTAATTCACCCCTCCACTTT,CASSLIGAGNSPLHF